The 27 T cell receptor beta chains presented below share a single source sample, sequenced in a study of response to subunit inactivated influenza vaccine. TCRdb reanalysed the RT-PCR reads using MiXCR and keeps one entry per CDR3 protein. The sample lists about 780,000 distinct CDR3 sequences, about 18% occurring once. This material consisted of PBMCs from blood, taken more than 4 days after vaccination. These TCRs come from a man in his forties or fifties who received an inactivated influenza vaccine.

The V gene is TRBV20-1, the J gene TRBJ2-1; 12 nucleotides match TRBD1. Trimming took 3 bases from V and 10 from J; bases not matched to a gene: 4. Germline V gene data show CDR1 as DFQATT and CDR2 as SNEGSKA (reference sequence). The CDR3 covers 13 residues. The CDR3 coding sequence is TGCAGTGCTAGGGGACAGGGGGCGAACGAGCAGTTCTTC. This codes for CSARGQGANEQFF.

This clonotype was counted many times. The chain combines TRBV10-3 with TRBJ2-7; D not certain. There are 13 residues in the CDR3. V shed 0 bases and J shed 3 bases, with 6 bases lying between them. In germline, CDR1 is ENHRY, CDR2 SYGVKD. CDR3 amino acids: CAISESAYYEQYF. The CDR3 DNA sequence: TGTGCCATCAGTGAGTCTGCCTACTACGAGCAGTACTTC.

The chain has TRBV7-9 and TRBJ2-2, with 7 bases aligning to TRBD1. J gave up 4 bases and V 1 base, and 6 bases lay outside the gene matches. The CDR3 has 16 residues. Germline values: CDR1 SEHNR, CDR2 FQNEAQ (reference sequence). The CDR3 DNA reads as TGTGCCAGCAGCTTAGGAGGGACAGTCTTCACCGGGGAGCTGTTTTTT. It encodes CASSLGGTVFTGELFF. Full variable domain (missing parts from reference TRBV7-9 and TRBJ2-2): DTGVSQNPRHKITKRGQNVTFRCDPISEHNRLYWYRQTLGQGPEFLTYFQNEAQLEKSRLLSDRFSAERPKGSFSTLEIQRTEQGDSAMYLCASSLGGTVFTGELFFGEGSRLTVL.

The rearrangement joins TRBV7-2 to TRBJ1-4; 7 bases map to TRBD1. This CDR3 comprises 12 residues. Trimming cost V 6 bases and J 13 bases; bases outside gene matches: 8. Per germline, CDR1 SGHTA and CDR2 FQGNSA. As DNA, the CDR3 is TGTGCCAGCAGTTCAGGGGGGGGAATACTGTTTTTT. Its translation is CASSSGGGILFF.

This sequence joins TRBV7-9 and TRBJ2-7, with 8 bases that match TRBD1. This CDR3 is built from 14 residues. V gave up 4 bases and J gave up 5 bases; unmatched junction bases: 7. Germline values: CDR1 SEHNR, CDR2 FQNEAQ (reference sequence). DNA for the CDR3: TGTGCCAGCAGCTCCGGACAGGGTGGCGACGAGCAGTACTTC. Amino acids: CASSSGQGGDEQYF.

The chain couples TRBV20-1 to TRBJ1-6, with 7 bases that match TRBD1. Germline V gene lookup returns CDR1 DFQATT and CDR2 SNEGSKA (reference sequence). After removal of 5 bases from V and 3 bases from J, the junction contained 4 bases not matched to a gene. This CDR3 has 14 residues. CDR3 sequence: CSAGTAYYNSPLHF. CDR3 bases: TGCAGTGCTGGGACAGCTTACTATAATTCACCCCTCCACTTT.

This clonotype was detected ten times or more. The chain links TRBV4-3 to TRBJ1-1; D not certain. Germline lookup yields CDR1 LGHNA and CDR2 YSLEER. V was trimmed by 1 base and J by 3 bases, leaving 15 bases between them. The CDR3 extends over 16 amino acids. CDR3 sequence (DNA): TGCGCCAGCAGCCAAGTGTACACCCGCTTGGACACTGAAGCTTTCTTT. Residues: CASSQVYTRLDTEAFF.

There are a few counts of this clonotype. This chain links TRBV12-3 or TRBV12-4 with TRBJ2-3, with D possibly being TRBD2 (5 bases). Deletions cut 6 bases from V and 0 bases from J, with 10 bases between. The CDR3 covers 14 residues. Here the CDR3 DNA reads TGTGCCAGCAGACAGACTACTAGCACAGATACGCAGTATTTT. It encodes CASRQTTSTDTQYF.

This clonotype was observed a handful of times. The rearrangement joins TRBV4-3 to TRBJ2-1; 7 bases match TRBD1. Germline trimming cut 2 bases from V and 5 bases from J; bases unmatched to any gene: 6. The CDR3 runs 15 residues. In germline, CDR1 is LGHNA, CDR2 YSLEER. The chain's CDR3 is CASSQRQGSHNEQFF. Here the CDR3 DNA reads TGCGCCAGCAGCCAACGACAGGGTTCCCACAATGAGCAGTTCTTC.

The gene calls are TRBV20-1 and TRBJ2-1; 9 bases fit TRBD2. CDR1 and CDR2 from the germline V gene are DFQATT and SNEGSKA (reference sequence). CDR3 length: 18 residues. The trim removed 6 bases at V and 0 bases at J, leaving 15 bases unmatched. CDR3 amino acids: CSALGPPRLAVSYNEQFF. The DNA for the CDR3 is TGCAGTGCGCTGGGGCCCCCCCGACTAGCGGTCTCCTACAATGAGCAGTTCTTC.

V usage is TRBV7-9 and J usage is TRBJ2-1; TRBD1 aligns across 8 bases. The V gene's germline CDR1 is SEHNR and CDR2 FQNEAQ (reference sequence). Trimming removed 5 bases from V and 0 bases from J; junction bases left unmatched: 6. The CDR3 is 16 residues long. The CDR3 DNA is TGTGCCAGCAGCCACCGACAGGGGAGCTCCTACAATGAGCAGTTCTTC. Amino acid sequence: CASSHRQGSSYNEQFF.

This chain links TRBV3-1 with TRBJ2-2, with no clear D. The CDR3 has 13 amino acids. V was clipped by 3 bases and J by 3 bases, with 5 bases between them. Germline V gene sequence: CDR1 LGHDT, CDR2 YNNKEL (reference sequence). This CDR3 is CASSHPYTGELFF. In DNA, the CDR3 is TGTGCCAGCAGCCACCCTTACACCGGGGAGCTGTTTTTT. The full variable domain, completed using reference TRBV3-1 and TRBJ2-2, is DTAVSQTPKYLVTQMGNDKSIKCEQNLGHDTMYWYKQDSKKFLKIMFSYNNKELIINETVPNRFSPKSPDKAHLNLHINSLELGDSAVYFCASSHPYTGELFFGEGSRLTVL.

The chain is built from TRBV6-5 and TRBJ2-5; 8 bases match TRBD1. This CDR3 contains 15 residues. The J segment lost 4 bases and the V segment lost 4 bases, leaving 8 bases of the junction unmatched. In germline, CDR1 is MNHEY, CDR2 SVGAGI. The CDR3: CASSSLTGDTETQYF. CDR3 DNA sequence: TGTGCCAGCAGTTCCTTGACAGGGGACACAGAGACCCAGTACTTC.

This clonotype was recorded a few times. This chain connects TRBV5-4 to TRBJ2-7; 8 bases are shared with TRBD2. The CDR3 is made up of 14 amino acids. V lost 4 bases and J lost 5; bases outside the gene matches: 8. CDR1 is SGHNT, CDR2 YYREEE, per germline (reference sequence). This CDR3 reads CASSRSGSGDEQYF. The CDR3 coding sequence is TGTGCCAGCAGCCGCAGCGGGAGCGGCGACGAGCAGTACTTC.

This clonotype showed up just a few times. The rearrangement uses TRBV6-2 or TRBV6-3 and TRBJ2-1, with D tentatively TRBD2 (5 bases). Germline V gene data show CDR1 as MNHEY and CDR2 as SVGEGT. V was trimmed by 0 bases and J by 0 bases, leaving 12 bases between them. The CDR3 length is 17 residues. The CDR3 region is CASSYSRAMRSYNEQFF. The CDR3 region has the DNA TGTGCCAGCAGTTACTCGAGGGCGATGCGCTCCTACAATGAGCAGTTCTTC.

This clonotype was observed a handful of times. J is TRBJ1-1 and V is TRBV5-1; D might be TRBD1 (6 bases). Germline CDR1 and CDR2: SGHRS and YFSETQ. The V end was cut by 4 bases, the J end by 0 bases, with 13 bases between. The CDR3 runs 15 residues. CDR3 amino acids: CASSNAGGLNTEAFF. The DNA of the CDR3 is TGCGCCAGCAGCAACGCGGGGGGCCTGAACACTGAAGCTTTCTTT.

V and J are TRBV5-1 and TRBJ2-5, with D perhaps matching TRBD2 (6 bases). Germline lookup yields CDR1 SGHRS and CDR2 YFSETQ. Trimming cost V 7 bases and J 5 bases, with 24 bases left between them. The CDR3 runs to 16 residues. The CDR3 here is CASYPTGGRGAETQYF. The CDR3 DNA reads TGCGCCAGCTACCCGACCGGGGGAAGGGGAGCGGAGACCCAGTACTTC.

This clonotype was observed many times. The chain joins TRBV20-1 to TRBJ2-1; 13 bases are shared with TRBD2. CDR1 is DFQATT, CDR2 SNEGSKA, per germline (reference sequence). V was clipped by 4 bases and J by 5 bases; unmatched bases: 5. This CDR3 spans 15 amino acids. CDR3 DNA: TGCAGTGCTATAACCGGGACTAGCGGGAACAATGAGCAGTTCTTC. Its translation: CSAITGTSGNNEQFF.

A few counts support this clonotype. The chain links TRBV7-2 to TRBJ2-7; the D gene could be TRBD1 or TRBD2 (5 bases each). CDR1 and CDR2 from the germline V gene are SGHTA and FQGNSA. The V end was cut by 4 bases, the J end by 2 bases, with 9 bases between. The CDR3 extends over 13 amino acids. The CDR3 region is CASSWGPTYEQYF. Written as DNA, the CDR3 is TGTGCCAGCAGCTGGGGACCGACCTACGAGCAGTACTTC.

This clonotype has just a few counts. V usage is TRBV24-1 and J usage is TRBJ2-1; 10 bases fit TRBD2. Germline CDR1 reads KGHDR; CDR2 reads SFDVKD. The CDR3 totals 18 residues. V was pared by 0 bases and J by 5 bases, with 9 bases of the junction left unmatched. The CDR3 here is CATSDLQGSGGLNNEQFF. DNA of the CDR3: TGTGCCACCAGTGATTTGCAGGGTAGCGGGGGGTTGAACAATGAGCAGTTCTTC.

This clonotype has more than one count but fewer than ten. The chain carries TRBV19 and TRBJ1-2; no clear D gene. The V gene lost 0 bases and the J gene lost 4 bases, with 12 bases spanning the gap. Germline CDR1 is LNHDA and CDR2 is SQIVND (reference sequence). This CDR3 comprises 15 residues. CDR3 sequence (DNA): TGTGCCAGTAGTATAGAAGGAAGTAACGTCTATGGCTACACCTTC. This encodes CASSIEGSNVYGYTF. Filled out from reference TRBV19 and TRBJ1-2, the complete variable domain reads DGGITQSPKYLFRKEGQNVTLSCEQNLNHDAMYWYRQDPGQGLRLIYYSQIVNDFQKGDIAEGYSVSREKKESFPLTVTSAQKNPTAFYLCASSIEGSNVYGYTFGSGTRLTVV.

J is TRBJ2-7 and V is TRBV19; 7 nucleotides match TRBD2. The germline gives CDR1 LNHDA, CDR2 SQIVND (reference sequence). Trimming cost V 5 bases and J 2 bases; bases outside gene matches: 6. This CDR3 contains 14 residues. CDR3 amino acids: CASSWGGSTYEQYF. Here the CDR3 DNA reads TGTGCCAGTAGTTGGGGCGGGAGTACCTACGAGCAGTACTTC.

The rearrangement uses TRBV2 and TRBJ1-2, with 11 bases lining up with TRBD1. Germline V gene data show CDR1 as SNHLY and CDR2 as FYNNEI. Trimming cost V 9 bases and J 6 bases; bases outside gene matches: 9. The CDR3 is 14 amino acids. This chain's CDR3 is CASNLRTGGHGYTF. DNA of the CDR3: TGTGCCAGTAACCTTAGGACAGGGGGCCATGGCTACACCTTC.

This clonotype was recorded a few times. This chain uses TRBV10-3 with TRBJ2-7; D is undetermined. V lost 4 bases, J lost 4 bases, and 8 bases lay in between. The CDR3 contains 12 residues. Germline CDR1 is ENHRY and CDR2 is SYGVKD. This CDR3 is CAISAVAYEQYF. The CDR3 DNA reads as TGTGCCATCAGTGCTGTCGCGTACGAGCAGTACTTC.

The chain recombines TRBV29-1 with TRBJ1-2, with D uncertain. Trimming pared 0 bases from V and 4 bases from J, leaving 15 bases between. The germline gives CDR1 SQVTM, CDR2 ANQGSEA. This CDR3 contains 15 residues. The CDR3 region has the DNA TGCAGCGTTGAAGATTTCAGTAGGAGGTTCTATGGCTACACCTTC. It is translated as CSVEDFSRRFYGYTF.

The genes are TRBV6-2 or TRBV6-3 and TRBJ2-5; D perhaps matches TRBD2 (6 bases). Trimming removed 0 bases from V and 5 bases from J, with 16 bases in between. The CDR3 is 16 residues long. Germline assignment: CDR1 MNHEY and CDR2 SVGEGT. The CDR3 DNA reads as TGTGCCAGCAGTTACTCGATTGTAGCGGCGGGCGAGACCCAGTACTTC. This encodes CASSYSIVAAGETQYF.

The CDR3 DNA reads as TGCAGTGCGGGGGGGGCCACAGATAATTCACCCCTCCACTTT. Residues: CSAGGATDNSPLHF. V and J are TRBV20-1 and TRBJ1-6; the D gene is possibly TRBD1 (6 bases). Per the germline V gene, CDR1 is DFQATT and CDR2 is SNEGSKA (reference sequence). The length of the CDR3 is 14 residues. V was shortened by 6 bases and J by 5 bases, with 14 bases between the two germline ends.